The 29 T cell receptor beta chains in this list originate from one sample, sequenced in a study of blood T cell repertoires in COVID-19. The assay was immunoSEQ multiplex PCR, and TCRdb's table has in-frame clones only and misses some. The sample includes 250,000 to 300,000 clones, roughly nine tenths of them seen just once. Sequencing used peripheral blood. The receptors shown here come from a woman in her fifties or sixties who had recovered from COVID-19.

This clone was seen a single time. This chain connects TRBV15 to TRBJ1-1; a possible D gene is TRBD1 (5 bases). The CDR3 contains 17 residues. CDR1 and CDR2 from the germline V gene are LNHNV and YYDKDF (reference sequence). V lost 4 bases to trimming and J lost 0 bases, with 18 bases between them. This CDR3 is CATSIYRRINMNTEAFF. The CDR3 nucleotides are TGTGCCACCAGCATATACAGGAGAATTAACATGAACACTGAAGCTTTCTTT.

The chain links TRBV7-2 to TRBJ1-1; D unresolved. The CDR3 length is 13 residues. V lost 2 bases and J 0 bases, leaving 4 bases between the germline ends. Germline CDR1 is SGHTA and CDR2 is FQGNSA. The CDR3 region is CASSLSLNTEAFF. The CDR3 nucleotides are TGTGCCAGCAGCTTAAGCTTGAACACTGAAGCTTTCTTT.

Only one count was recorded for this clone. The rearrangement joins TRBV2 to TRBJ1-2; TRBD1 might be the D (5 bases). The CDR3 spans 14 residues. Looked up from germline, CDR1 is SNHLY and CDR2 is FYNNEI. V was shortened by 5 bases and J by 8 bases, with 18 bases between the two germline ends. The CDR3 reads CASSRFFGASGYTF. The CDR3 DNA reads TGTGCCAGCAGTCGCTTCTTTGGGGCGAGCGGCTACACCTTC.

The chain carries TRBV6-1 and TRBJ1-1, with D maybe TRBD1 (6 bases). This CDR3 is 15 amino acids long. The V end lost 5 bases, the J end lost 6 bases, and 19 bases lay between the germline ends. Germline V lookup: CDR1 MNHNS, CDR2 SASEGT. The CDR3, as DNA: TGTGCCAGCAGTTTCGTAGGACAGCTAGGCGCTGAAGCTTTCTTT. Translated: CASSFVGQLGAEAFF.

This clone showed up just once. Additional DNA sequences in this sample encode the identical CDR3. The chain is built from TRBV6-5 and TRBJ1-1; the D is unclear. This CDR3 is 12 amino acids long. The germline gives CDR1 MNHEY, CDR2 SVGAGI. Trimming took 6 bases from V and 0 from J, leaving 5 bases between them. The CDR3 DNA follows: TGTGCCAGCAGGTTCTTGAACACTGAAGCTTTCTTT. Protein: CASRFLNTEAFF.

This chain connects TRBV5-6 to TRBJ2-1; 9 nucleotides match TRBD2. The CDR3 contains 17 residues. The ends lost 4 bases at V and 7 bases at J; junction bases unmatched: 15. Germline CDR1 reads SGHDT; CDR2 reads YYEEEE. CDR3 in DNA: TGTGCCAGCAGCCCCGCTCGCGGGGGGGCCTTATATAATGAGCAGTTCTTC. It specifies CASSPARGGALYNEQFF.

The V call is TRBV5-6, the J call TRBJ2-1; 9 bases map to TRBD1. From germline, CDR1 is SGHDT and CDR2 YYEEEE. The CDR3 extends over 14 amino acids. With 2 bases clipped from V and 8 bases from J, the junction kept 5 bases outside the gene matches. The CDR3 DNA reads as TGTGCCAGCAGCTTCGGACAGGGGATGGATGAGCAGTTCTTC. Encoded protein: CASSFGQGMDEQFF.

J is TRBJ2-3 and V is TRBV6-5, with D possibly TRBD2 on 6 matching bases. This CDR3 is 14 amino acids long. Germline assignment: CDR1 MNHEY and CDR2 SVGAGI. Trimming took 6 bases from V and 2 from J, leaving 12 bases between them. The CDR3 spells CASSLGLPTDTQYF. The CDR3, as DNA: TGTGCCAGCAGCCTCGGACTACCCACAGATACGCAGTATTTT.

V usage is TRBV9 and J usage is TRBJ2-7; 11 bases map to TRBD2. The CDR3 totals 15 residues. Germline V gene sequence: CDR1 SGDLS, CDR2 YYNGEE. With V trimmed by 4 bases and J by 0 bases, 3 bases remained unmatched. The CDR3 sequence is CASSTGTSGSYEQYF. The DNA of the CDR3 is TGTGCCAGCAGCACGGGGACTAGCGGCTCCTACGAGCAGTACTTC.

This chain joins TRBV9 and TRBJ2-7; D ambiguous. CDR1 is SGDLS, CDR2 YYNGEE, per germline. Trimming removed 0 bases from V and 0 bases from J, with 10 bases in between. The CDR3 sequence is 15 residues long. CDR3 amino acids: CASSVDGVSSYEQYF. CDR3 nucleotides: TGTGCCAGCAGCGTAGACGGAGTTAGCTCCTACGAGCAGTACTTC. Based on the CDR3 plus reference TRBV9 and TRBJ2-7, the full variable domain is DSGVTQTPKHLITATGQRVTLRCSPRSGDLSVYWYQQSLDQGLQFLIQYYNGEERAKGNILERFSAQQFPDLHSELNLSSLELGDSALYFCASSVDGVSSYEQYFGPGTRLTVT.

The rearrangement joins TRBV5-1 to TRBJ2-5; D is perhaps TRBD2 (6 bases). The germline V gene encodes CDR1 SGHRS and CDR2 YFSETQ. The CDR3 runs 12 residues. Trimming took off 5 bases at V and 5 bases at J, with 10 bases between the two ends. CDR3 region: CASSGGTETQYF. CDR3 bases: TGCGCCAGCAGTGGGGGGACGGAGACCCAGTACTTC.

The CDR3 DNA reads as TGTGCCAGCAGCTTAGGGTCAGGGGTTTCAAGCTACACCTTC. This encodes CASSLGSGVSSYTF. The rearrangement uses TRBV5-6 and TRBJ1-2; D possibly corresponds to TRBD1 (6 bases). This CDR3 spans 14 amino acids. With 2 bases removed from V and 9 bases from J, the gap between germline ends came to 17 bases. CDR1 SGHDT and CDR2 YYEEEE come from the germline V gene.

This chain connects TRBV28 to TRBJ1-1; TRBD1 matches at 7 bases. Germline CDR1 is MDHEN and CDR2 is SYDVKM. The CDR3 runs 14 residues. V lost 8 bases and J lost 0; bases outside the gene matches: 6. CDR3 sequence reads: CASATGALNTEAFF. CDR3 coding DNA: TGTGCCAGCGCAACAGGGGCCCTGAACACTGAAGCTTTCTTT.

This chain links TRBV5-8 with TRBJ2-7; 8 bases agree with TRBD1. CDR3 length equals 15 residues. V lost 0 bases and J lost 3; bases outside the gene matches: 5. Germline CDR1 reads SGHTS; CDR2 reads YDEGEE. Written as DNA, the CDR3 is TGTGCCAGCAGCTTGGCAGGACAGGGTTACTACGAGCAGTACTTC. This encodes CASSLAGQGYYEQYF.

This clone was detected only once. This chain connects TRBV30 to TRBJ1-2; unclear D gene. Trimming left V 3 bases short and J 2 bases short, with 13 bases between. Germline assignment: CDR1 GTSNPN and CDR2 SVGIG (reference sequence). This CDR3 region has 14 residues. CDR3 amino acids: CAWRPKGANYGYTF. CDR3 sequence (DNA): TGTGCCTGGAGACCTAAAGGAGCAAACTATGGCTACACCTTC.

In nucleotides, the CDR3 is TGTGCCAGCGGGCGACGTCAGCCCCAGCATTTT. It is translated as CASGRRQPQHF. The chain joins TRBV28 to TRBJ1-5; no reliable D call. The germline CDR1 and CDR2 sequences are MDHEN and SYDVKM. The V and J ends lost 8 bases and 6 bases respectively, with 8 bases between them. The CDR3 covers 11 residues.

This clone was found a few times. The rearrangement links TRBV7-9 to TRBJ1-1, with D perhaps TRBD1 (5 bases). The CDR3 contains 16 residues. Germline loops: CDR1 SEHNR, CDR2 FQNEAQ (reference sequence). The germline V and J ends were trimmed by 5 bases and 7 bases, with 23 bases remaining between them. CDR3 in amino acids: CASSPSGRGGGGEAFF. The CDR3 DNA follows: TGTGCCAGCAGCCCCAGCGGAAGGGGAGGAGGCGGTGAAGCTTTCTTT.

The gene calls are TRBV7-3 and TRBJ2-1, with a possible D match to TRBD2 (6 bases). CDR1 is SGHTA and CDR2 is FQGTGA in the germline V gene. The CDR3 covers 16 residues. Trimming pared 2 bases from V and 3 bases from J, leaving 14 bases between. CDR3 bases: TGTGCCAGCAGCTTAGGATTTGAGGGACTCTACAATGAGCAGTTCTTC. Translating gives CASSLGFEGLYNEQFF.

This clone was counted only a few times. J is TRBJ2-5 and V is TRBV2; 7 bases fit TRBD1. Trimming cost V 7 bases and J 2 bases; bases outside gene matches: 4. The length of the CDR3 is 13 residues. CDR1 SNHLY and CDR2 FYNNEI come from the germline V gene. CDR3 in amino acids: CASTGTAQETQYF. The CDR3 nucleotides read TGTGCCAGCACTGGGACAGCGCAAGAGACCCAGTACTTC.

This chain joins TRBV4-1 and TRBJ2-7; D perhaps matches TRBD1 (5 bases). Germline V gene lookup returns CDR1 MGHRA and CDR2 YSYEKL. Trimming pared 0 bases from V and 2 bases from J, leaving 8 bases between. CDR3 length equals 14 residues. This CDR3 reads CASSQDRVAYEQYF. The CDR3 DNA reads TGCGCCAGCAGCCAAGACAGGGTAGCCTACGAGCAGTACTTC.

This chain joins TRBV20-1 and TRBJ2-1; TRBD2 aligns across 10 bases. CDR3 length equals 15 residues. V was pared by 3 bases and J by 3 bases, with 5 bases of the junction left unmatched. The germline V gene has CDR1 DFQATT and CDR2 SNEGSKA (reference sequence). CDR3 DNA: TGCAGTGCTAGTCTCCGGACTAGCGGCTACAATGAGCAGTTCTTC. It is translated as CSASLRTSGYNEQFF.

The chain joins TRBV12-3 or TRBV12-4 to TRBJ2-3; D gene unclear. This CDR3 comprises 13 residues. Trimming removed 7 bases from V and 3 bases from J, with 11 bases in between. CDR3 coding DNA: TGTGCCAGCAACCCCTCCTATACAGATACGCAGTATTTT. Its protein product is CASNPSYTDTQYF.

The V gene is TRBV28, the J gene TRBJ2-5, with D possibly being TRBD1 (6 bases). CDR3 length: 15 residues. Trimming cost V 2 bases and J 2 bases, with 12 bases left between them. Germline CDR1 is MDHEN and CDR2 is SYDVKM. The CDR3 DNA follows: TGTGCCAGCAGTTTAGAGGAGAGGGGGCAAGAGACCCAGTACTTC. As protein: CASSLEERGQETQYF.

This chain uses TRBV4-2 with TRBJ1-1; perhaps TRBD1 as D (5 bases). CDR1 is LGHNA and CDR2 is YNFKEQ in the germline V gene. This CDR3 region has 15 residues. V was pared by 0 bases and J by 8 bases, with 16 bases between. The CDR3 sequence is CASSQDQKGRSEAFF. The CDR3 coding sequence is TGTGCCAGCAGCCAAGATCAGAAGGGGCGATCAGAAGCTTTCTTT.

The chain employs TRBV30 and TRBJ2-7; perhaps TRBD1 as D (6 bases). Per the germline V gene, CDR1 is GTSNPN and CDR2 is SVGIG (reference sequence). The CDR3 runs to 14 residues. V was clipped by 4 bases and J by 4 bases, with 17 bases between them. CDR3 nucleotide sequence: TGTGCCTGGAACTCTCGGACAGTCCTTTACGAGCAGTACTTC. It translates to CAWNSRTVLYEQYF.

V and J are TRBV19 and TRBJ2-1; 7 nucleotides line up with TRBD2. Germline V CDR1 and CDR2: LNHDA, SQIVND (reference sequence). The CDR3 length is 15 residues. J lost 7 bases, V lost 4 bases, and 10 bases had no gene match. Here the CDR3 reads CASSTWGGIVNEQFF. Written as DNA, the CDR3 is TGTGCCAGTAGTACATGGGGGGGGATAGTGAATGAGCAGTTCTTC.

The CDR3 bases are TGCGCCAGCAGCTTGCAGGGGCTCCCCGTGGATTCACCCCTCCACTTT. The encoded protein is CASSLQGLPVDSPLHF. The rearrangement uses TRBV5-1 and TRBJ1-6; D is perhaps TRBD1 (6 bases). Trimming shortened V by 1 base and J by 8 bases, and 16 bases separated the two germline ends. This CDR3 is 16 amino acids long. Germline loops: CDR1 SGHRS, CDR2 YFSETQ.

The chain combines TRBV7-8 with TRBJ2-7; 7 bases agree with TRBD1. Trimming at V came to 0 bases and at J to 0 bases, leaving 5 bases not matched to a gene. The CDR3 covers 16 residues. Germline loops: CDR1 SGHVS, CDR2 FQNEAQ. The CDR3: CASSLARGTVSYEQYF. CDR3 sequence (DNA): TGTGCCAGCAGCTTAGCGAGAGGGACAGTCTCCTACGAGCAGTACTTC.

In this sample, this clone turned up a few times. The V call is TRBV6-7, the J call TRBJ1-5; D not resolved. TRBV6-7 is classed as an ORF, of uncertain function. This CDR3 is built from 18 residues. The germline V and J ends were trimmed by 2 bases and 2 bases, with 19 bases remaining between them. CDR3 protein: CASSYTPWRVEGNQPQHF. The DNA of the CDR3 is TGTGCCAGCAGTTACACCCCGTGGCGGGTGGAAGGCAATCAGCCCCAGCATTTT.